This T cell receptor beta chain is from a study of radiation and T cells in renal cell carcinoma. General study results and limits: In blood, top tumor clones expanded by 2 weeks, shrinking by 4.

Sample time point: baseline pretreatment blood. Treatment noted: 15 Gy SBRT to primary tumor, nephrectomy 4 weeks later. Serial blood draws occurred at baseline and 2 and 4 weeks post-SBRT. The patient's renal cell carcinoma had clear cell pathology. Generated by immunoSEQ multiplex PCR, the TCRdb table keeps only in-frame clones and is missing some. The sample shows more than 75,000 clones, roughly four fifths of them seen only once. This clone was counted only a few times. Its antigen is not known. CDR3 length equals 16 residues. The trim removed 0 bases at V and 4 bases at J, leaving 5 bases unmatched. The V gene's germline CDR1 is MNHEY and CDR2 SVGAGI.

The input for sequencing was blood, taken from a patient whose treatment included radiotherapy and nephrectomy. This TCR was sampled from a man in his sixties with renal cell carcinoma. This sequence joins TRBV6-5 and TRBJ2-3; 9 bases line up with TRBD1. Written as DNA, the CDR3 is TGTGCCAGCAGTTACTCGAACAGGGGGCCCCCAGATACGCAGTATTTT. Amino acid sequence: CASSYSNRGPPDTQYF.